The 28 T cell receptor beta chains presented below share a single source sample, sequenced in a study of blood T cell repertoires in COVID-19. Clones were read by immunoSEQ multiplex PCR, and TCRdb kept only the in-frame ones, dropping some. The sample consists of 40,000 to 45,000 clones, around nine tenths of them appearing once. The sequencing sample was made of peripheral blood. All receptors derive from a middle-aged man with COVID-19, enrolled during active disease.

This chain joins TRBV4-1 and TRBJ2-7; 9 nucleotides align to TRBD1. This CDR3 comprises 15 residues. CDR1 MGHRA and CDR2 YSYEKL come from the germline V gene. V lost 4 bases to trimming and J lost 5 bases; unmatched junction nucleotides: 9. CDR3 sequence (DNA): TGCGCCAGCAGCCTCCTCCTGGGACAGGGTCACGAGCAGTACTTC. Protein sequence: CASSLLLGQGHEQYF.

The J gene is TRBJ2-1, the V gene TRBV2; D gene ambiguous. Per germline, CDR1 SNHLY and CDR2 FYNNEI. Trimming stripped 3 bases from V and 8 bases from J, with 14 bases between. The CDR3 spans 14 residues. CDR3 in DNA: TGTGCCAGCAGTGAGCAGGCCCTGAATGATGAGCAGTTCTTC. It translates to CASSEQALNDEQFF.

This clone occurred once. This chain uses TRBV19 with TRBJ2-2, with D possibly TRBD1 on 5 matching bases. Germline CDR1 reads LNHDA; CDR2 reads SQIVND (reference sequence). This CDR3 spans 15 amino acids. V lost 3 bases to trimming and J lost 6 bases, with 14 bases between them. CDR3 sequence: CASSMEGHLAGELFF. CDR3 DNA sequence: TGTGCCAGTAGTATGGAAGGACATCTCGCCGGGGAGCTGTTTTTT.

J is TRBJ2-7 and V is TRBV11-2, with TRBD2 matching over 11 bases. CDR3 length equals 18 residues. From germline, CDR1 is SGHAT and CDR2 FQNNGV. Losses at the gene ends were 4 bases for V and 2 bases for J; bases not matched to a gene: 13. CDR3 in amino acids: CASSSLHGLAGPAYEQYF. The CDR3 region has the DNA TGTGCCAGCAGCTCCCTCCACGGACTAGCGGGCCCGGCCTACGAGCAGTACTTC.

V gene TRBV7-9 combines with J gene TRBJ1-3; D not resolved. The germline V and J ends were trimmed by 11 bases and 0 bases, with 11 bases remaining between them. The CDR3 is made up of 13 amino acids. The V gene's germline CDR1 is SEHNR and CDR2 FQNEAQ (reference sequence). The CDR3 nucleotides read TGTGCCTCACAAAGGAGCTCTGGAAACACCATATATTTT. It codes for CASQRSSGNTIYF.

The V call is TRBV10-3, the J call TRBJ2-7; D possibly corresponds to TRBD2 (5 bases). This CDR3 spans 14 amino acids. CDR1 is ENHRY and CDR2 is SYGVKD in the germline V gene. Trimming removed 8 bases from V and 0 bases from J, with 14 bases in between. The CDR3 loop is CAISPGSVSYEQYF. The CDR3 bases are TGTGCCATCTCACCGGGGTCAGTCTCCTACGAGCAGTACTTC.

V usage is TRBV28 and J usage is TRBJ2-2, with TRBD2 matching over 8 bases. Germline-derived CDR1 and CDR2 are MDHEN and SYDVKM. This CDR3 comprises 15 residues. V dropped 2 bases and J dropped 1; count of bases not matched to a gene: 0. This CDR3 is CASSLLAGNTGELFF. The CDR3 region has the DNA TGTGCCAGCAGTTTACTAGCGGGGAACACCGGGGAGCTGTTTTTT.

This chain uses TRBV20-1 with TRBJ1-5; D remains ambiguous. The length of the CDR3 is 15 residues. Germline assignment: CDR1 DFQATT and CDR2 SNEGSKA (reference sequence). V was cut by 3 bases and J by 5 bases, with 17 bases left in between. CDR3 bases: TGCAGTGCTAGTATTTCCTCTCCAGGTGATCAGCCCCAGCATTTT. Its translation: CSASISSPGDQPQHF.

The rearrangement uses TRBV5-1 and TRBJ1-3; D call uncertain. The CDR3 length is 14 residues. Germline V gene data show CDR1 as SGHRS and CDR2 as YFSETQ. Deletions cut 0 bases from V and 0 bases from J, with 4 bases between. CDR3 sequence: CASSLGLSGNTIYF. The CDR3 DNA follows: TGCGCCAGCAGCTTGGGTCTCTCTGGAAACACCATATATTTT. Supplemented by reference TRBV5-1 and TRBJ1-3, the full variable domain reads KAGVTQTPRYLIKTRGQQVTLSCSPISGHRSVSWYQQTPGQGLQFLFEYFSETQRNKGNFPGRFSGRQFSNSRSEMNVSTLELGDSALYLCASSLGLSGNTIYFGEGSWLTVV.

The CDR3, as DNA: TGTGCCAGCAGCCCCATAGCGGGGGGGACGAACACCGGGGAGCTGTTTTTT. Encoded protein: CASSPIAGGTNTGELFF. The chain links TRBV5-4 to TRBJ2-2; 11 bases fit TRBD2. This CDR3 has 17 residues. Looked up from germline, CDR1 is SGHNT and CDR2 is YYREEE (reference sequence). Trimming took 4 bases from V and 0 from J; bases not matched to a gene: 5.

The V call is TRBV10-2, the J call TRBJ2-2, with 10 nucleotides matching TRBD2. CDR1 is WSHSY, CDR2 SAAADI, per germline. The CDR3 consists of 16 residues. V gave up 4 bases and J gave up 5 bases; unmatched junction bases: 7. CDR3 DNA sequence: TGCGCCAGCAGTGGAGCTTTAGCGGGGGGAACCGGGGAGCTGTTTTTT. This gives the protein CASSGALAGGTGELFF.

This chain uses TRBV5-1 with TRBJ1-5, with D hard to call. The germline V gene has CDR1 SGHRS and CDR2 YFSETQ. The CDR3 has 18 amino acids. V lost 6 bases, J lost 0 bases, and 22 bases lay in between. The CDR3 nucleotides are TGCGCCAGCACCCACTACCCCTCCGGGTGTTATAGCAATCAGCCCCAGCATTTT. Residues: CASTHYPSGCYSNQPQHF.

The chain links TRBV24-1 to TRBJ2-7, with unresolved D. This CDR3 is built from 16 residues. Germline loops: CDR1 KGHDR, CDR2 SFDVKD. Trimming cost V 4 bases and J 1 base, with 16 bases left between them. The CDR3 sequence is CATSDKRLGGSYEQYF. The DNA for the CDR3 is TGTGCCACCAGTGACAAGCGACTGGGTGGATCCTACGAGCAGTACTTC.

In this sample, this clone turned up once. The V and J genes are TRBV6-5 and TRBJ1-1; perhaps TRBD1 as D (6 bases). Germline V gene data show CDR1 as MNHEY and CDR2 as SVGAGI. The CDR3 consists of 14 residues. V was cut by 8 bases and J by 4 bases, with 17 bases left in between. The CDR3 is CASRPSGVGTEAFF. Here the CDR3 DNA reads TGTGCCAGCCGCCCTTCAGGGGTTGGCACTGAAGCTTTCTTT.

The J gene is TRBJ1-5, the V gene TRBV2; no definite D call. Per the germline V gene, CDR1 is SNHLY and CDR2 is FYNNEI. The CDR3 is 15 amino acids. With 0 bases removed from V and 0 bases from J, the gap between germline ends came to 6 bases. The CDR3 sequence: CASSEATYSNQPQHF. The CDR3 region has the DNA TGTGCCAGCAGTGAAGCCACCTATAGCAATCAGCCCCAGCATTTT. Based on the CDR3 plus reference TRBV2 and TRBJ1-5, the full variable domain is EPEVTQTPSHQVTQMGQEVILRCVPISNHLYFYWYRQILGQKVEFLVSFYNNEISEKSEIFDDQFSVERPDGSNFTLKIRSTKLEDSAMYFCASSEATYSNQPQHFGDGTRLSIL.

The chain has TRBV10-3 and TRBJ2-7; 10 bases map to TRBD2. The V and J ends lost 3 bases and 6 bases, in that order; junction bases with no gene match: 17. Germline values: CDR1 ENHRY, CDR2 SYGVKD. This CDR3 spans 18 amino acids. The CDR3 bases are TGTGCCATCAGTGACCCCGGATCGTCTAGCGGGAGTTCGGGCGAGCAGTACTTC. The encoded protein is CAISDPGSSSGSSGEQYF.

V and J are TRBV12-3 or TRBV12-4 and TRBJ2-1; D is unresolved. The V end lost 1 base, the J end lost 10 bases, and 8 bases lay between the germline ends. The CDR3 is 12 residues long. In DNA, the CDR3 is TGTGCCAGCAGTTTAGAATGGCTGGAGCAGTTCTTC. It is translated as CASSLEWLEQFF.

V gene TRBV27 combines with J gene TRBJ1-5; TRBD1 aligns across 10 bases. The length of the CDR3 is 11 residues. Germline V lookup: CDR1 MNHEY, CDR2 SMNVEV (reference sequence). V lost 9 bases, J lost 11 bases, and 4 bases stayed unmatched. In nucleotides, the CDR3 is TGTGCCAGTGGACAGGGGGGGACCCAGCATTTT. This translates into CASGQGGTQHF.

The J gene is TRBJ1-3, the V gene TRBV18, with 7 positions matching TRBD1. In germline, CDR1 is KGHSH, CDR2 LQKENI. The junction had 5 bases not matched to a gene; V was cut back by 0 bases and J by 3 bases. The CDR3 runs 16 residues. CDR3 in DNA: TGTGCCAGCTCACCACCACAGGGGCCTGGTGGAAACACCATATATTTT. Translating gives CASSPPQGPGGNTIYF.

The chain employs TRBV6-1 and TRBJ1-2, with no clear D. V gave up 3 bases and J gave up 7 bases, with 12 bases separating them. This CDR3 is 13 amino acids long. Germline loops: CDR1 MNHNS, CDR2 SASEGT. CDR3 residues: CASSEGSYGGYTF. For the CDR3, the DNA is TGTGCCAGCAGTGAGGGGAGTTATGGTGGCTACACCTTC.

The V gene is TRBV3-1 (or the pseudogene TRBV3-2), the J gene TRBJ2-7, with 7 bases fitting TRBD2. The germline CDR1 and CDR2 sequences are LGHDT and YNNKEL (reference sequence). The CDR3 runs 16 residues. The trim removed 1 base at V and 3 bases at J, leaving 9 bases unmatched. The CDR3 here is CASSQVLETSRYEQYF. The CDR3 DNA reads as TGTGCCAGCAGCCAAGTTTTAGAGACTAGCCGCTACGAGCAGTACTTC.

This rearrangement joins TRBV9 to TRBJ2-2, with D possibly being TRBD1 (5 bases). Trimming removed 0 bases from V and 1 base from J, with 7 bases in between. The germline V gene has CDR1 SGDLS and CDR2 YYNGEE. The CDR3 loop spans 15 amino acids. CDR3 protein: CASSVGGWNTGELFF. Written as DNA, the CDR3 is TGTGCCAGCAGCGTAGGGGGCTGGAACACCGGGGAGCTGTTTTTT.

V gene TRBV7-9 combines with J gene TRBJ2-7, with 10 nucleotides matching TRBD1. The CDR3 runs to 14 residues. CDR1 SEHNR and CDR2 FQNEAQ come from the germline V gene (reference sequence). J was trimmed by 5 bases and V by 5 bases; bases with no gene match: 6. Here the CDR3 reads CASSPRQGAHEQYF. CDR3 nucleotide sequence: TGTGCCAGCAGCCCACGACAGGGGGCCCACGAGCAGTACTTC.

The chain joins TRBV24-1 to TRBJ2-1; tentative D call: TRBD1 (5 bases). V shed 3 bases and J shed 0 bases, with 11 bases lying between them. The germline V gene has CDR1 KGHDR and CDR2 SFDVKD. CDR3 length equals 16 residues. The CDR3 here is CATSDPDSSSYNEQFF. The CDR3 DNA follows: TGTGCCACCAGTGATCCAGACAGTAGCTCCTACAATGAGCAGTTCTTC.

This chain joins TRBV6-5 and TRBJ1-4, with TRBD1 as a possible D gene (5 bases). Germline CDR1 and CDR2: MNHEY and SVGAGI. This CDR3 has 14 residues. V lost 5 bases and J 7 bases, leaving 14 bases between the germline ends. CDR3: CASSPKGLPEKLFF. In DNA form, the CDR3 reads TGTGCCAGCAGTCCGAAGGGGCTGCCTGAAAAACTGTTTTTT.

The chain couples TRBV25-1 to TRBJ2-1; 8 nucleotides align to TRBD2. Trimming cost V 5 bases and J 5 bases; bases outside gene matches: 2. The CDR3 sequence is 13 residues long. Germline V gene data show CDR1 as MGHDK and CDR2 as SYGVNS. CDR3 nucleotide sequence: TGTGCCAGCAGTACCGGGAGGGACAATGAGCAGTTCTTC. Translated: CASSTGRDNEQFF.

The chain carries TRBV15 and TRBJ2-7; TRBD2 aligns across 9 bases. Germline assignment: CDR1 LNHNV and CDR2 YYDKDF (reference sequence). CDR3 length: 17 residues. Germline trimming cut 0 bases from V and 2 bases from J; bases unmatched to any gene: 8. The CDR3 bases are TGTGCCACCAGCAGAGATAAGGAGCGGGAGGAGACCTACGAGCAGTACTTC. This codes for CATSRDKEREETYEQYF. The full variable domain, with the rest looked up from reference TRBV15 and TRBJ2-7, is DAMVIQNPRYQVTQFGKPVTLSCSQTLNHNVMYWYQQKSSQAPKLLFHYYDKDFNNEADTPDNFQSRRPNTSFCFLDIRSPGLGDTAMYLCATSRDKEREETYEQYFGPGTRLTVT.

CDR3 loop: CASSYSETDTQYF. The CDR3 DNA follows: TGTGCCAGCAGTTACTCGGAGACAGATACGCAGTATTTT. This chain joins TRBV6-5 and TRBJ2-3; no clear D gene. Trimming pared 0 bases from V and 3 bases from J, leaving 4 bases between. Germline values: CDR1 MNHEY, CDR2 SVGAGI. The CDR3 length is 13 residues.